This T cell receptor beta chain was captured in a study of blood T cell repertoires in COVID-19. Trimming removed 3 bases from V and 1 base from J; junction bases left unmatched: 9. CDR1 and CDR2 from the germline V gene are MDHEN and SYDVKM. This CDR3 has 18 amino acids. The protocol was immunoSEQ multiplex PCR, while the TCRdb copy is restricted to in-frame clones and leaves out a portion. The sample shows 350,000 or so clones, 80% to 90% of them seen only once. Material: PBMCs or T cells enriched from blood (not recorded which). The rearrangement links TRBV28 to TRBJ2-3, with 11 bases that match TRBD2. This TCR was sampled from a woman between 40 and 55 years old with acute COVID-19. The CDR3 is CASSFGALAGGGTDTQYF. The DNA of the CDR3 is TGTGCCAGCAGTTTCGGGGCTCTAGCGGGAGGCGGCACAGATACGCAGTATTTT.